This T cell receptor (beta chain) was captured by sequencing in a study of regulatory T cells in long-lasting Graves disease. This clonotype was seen more than once but under ten times. Trimming shortened V by 3 bases and J by 5 bases, and 17 bases separated the two germline ends. The CDR3 totals 15 residues. CDR1 DFQATT and CDR2 SNEGSKA come from the germline V gene (reference sequence). Time point noted: newly diagnosed GD, antithyroid drugs for less than 3 months. RNA extracted from PBMCs served as the sequencing template. The authors built TCR beta libraries using iRepertoire HTBI primers and Arm-PCR of CDR3 regions. TCRdb re-called the multiplex PCR reads through MiXCR, storing one row per CDR3 protein. The sample has approximately 360,000 distinct CDR3 sequences; approximately 12% are singletons. These data are also associated with another study on T cells in Graves' hyperthyroidism and ophthalmopathy.

The source was peripheral blood mononuclear cells (PBMCs), collected at new diagnosis, from a patient treated with antithyroid drugs. This TCR was sampled from a woman younger than 35 with Graves disease. This chain uses TRBV20-1 with TRBJ1-5; maybe TRBD1 (6 bases). CDR3 coding DNA: TGCAGTGCTAGGGGTCCGACAGGCTTGTATCAGCCCCAGCATTTT. This encodes CSARGPTGLYQPQHF.